Following are 25 T cell receptor beta chains from one sample sequenced in a study of blood T cells in healthy people across ages (dated by TCRdb to about 2015). Receptor libraries were prepared by 5' RACE. The sequencing machine was an Illumina HiSeq 2500. A second PCR of 7 to 11 cycles was performed with a sample-barcoded 5' primer and a J-beta primer mix. In-frame beta chains were kept once TCRdb had trimmed the public reads at Q25 with fastp and called clones with MiXCR. Here each entry gathers all rows of one CDR3 protein and keeps the most common genes and DNA. For this sample there are 650,000 to 950,000 distinct CDR3 sequences; approximately 48% appear just once. Of the sample, about a fifth falls within the top ten clones. Sequenced sample: blood. These receptors were taken from a man aged 55 to 70 in good health.

In its sample, this clonotype was seen a few times. The J gene is TRBJ2-7, the V gene TRBV6-5, with D unclear. The CDR3 spans 15 residues. CDR1 is MNHEY, CDR2 SVGAGI, per germline. Trimming stripped 4 bases from V and 2 bases from J, with 15 bases between. CDR3 DNA: TGTGCCAGCAGTTTCCTGGACCGGTCCCCCTACGAGCAGTACTTC. This codes for CASSFLDRSPYEQYF.

The chain has TRBV28 and TRBJ2-7; no definite D call. The CDR3 totals 13 residues. Germline V gene data show CDR1 as MDHEN and CDR2 as SYDVKM. Trimming took 10 bases from V and 0 from J, leaving 13 bases between them. The CDR3 loop reads CATHDTNSYEQYF. Here the CDR3 DNA reads TGTGCCACCCACGACACAAACTCCTACGAGCAGTACTTC.

This chain joins TRBV12-3 or TRBV12-4 and TRBJ2-3; no firm D call. V was cut by 4 bases and J by 2 bases, with 7 bases left in between. This CDR3 contains 13 residues. The CDR3 spells CASSSTVTDTQYF. In nucleotides, the CDR3 is TGTGCCAGCAGTTCGACCGTCACAGATACGCAGTATTTT.

The chain recombines TRBV27 with TRBJ2-3; a weak D match, TRBD2 (7 bases). V lost 6 bases to trimming and J lost 8 bases, with 15 bases between them. The germline CDR1 and CDR2 sequences are MNHEY and SMNVEV (reference sequence). The CDR3 spans 13 residues. As DNA, the CDR3 is TGTGCCAGCAGGGGGGGGCCCCAAACTACGCAGTATTTT. Residues: CASRGGPQTTQYF.

This clonotype was seen only a few times. V and J are TRBV4-1 and TRBJ2-1, with 9 bases lining up with TRBD2. The trim removed 1 base at V and 4 bases at J, leaving 2 bases unmatched. This CDR3 has 15 amino acids. Germline CDR1 is MGHRA and CDR2 is YSYEKL. CDR3 in amino acids: CASSQGSGGYNEQFF. In DNA, the CDR3 is TGCGCCAGCAGCCAAGGGAGCGGGGGGTACAATGAGCAGTTCTTC.

The rearrangement links TRBV7-9 to TRBJ2-3; 12 bases are a match to TRBD2. Trimming removed 5 bases from V and 6 bases from J; junction bases left unmatched: 9. CDR1 is SEHNR, CDR2 FQNEAQ, per germline (reference sequence). The CDR3 runs 16 residues. CDR3: CASSTPGTSGFDTQYF. The CDR3 region has the DNA TGTGCCAGCAGCACACCCGGGACTAGCGGGTTTGATACGCAGTATTTT.

This clonotype appeared many times. The chain links TRBV7-2 to TRBJ2-7; D assignment may be TRBD1 or TRBD2 (5 bases each). CDR3 size: 13 residues. Trimming took off 4 bases at V and 3 bases at J, with 10 bases between the two ends. CDR1 is SGHTA and CDR2 is FQGNSA in the germline V gene. The CDR3 spells CASSWGRNYEQYF. CDR3 DNA sequence: TGTGCCAGCAGCTGGGGACGGAACTACGAGCAGTACTTC.

The chain combines TRBV10-3 with TRBJ2-7; 13 positions agree with TRBD2. The CDR3 extends over 16 amino acids. Germline loops: CDR1 ENHRY, CDR2 SYGVKD. Losses at the gene ends were 6 bases for V and 6 bases for J; bases not matched to a gene: 11. The CDR3 DNA follows: TGTGCCATCAGCAAAACGACTAGCGGGGGGCCCTTCGAGCAGTACTTC. It yields the protein CAISKTTSGGPFEQYF.

This chain uses TRBV7-6 with TRBJ2-1, with TRBD2 matching over 13 bases. Trimming took 4 bases from V and 5 from J; bases not matched to a gene: 17. CDR3 size: 20 residues. From germline, CDR1 is SGHVS and CDR2 FNYEAQ. In DNA form, the CDR3 reads TGTGCCAGCAGCTCAGCTGGCCGAAGACTAGCGGGGGGTACTAACAATGAGCAGTTCTTC. This codes for CASSSAGRRLAGGTNNEQFF. Complete variable domain (other parts from reference TRBV7-6 and TRBJ2-1): GAGVSQSPRYKVTKRGQDVALRCDPISGHVSLYWYRQALGQGPEFLTYFNYEAQQDKSGLPNDRFSAERPEGSISTLTIQRTEQRDSAMYRCASSSAGRRLAGGTNNEQFFGPGTRLTVL.

About this clonotype itself: A single base separates this from a much larger clone, so it may be a read error. V is TRBV7-2 and J is TRBJ2-1; a possible D gene is TRBD2 (6 bases). Germline V gene sequence: CDR1 SGHTA, CDR2 FQGNSA. The CDR3 consists of 16 residues. CDR3: CASSSRSGGIYNERFF. CDR3 DNA: TGTGCCAGCAGCTCACGTTCTGGGGGGATCTACAATGAGCGGTTCTTC.

The chain has TRBV20-1 and TRBJ2-4; the D gene could be TRBD1 or TRBD2 (6 bases each). The J call is in doubt because the DNA end fits TRBJ2-7 better. The V gene's germline CDR1 is DFQATT and CDR2 SNEGSKA (reference sequence). The CDR3 sequence is 14 residues long. DNA for the CDR3: TGCAGTGCTAAGGGGCAGGGGAGGCGAGGCGAGCAGTACTTC. Its protein is CSAKGQGRRGEQYF.

The chain is built from TRBV5-6 and TRBJ2-3; tentative D call: TRBD2 (6 bases). V lost 1 base to trimming and J lost 1 base, with 19 bases between them. This CDR3 is 18 amino acids long. Germline assignment: CDR1 SGHDT and CDR2 YYEEEE. The CDR3 DNA reads as TGTGCCAGCAGCTTGTATTTAAGCGGGCGAATTCGCACAGATACGCAGTATTTT. This encodes CASSLYLSGRIRTDTQYF. The full variable domain, its missing parts supplied by reference TRBV5-6 and TRBJ2-3, is DAGVTQSPTHLIKTRGQQVTLRCSPKSGHDTVSWYQQALGQGPQFIFQYYEEEERQRGNFPDRFSGHQFPNYSSELNVNALLLGDSALYLCASSLYLSGRIRTDTQYFGPGTRLTVL.

CDR3 loop: CASSLDLELFF. CDR3 bases: TGTGCCAGCAGCTTAGACCTGGAGCTGTTTTTT. The rearrangement joins TRBV7-2 to TRBJ2-2, with unresolved D. The germline V gene has CDR1 SGHTA and CDR2 FQGNSA. The V gene lost 1 base and the J gene lost 10 bases, with 4 bases spanning the gap. The CDR3 loop spans 11 amino acids.

This clonotype was found a few times. This sequence joins TRBV29-1 and TRBJ2-1, with D possibly matching TRBD2 (5 bases). In germline, CDR1 is SQVTM, CDR2 ANQGSEA. The CDR3 contains 15 residues. The germline V and J ends were trimmed by 7 bases and 4 bases, with 20 bases remaining between them. The CDR3 is CSARGGVLGYNEQFF. The CDR3 DNA sequence: TGCAGCGCGCGAGGAGGAGTCTTGGGTTACAATGAGCAGTTCTTC.

The rearrangement joins TRBV15 to TRBJ2-2; D uncertain. Deletions cut 1 base from V and 4 bases from J, with 4 bases between. The germline CDR1 and CDR2 sequences are LNHNV and YYDKDF (reference sequence). This CDR3 has 13 amino acids. The CDR3 sequence is CATSRAGTGELFF. The CDR3 region has the DNA TGTGCCACCAGCAGAGCAGGCACCGGGGAGCTGTTTTTT.

In its sample, this clonotype was seen a few times. Here the CDR3 DNA reads TGTGCCAGCTGCCCATTTGGGGGGTCTTCCGAGCAGTACTTC. Translation gives CASCPFGGSSEQYF. The V and J genes are TRBV27 and TRBJ2-4; possible D gene TRBD2, 6 bases. Gene TRBJ2-7 matches the end of the DNA better, so the J call may be wrong. This CDR3 has 14 residues. The germline V gene has CDR1 MNHEY and CDR2 SMNVEV (reference sequence).

Of note for this clonotype: It may be a read error: a sequence one base away is much more abundant. The genes are TRBV10-3 and TRBJ2-1; 13 nucleotides line up with TRBD2. The CDR3 spans 13 residues. Germline V gene lookup returns CDR1 ENHRY and CDR2 SYGVKD. Written as DNA, the CDR3 is TGTGCCACAGGACTAGCGGGGGCCAATGAGCTGTTCTTC. Translated: CATGLAGANELFF.

Many counts were recorded for this clonotype. The chain combines TRBV12-3 or TRBV12-4 with TRBJ2-1; D remains ambiguous. Trimming stripped 4 bases from V and 0 bases from J, with 10 bases between. The CDR3 is made up of 15 amino acids. This chain's CDR3 is CASSSPETSYNEQFF. The CDR3 region has the DNA TGTGCCAGCAGTTCCCCCGAGACCTCCTACAATGAGCAGTTCTTC.

The chain links TRBV9 to TRBJ2-7, with a weak D call TRBD1 (6 bases). V gave up 0 bases and J gave up 0 bases, with 7 bases separating them. The CDR3 has 14 amino acids. Germline CDR1 is SGDLS and CDR2 is YYNGEE. Written as DNA, the CDR3 is TGTGCCAGCAGCGTAGCACAGGGCTCCTACGAGCAGTACTTC. It specifies CASSVAQGSYEQYF.

V is TRBV5-8 and J is TRBJ2-7, with 13 bases matching TRBD2. Germline CDR1 is SGHTS and CDR2 is YDEGEE. The CDR3 spans 18 residues. V gave up 4 bases and J gave up 0 bases; unmatched junction bases: 10. The DNA of the CDR3 is TGTGCCAGCAGCGGACCGGGACTAGCGGGGAGGAGCTCCTACGAGCAGTACTTC. Translation: CASSGPGLAGRSSYEQYF.

The table lists this clonotype with a few counts. CDR3 in amino acids: CASSSRDGRKNEQYF. The CDR3 DNA is TGTGCCAGCAGCTCAAGGGATGGCAGGAAAAATGAGCAGTACTTC. The chain combines TRBV7-2 with TRBJ2-5; D call uncertain. Germline V gives CDR1 SGHTA, CDR2 FQGNSA. V lost 4 bases to trimming and J lost 11 bases, with 23 bases between them. The CDR3 consists of 15 residues.

V usage is TRBV20-1 and J usage is TRBJ2-2; TRBD1 aligns across 10 bases. The CDR3 sequence is 17 residues long. The ends lost 0 bases at V and 7 bases at J; junction bases unmatched: 11. Germline values: CDR1 DFQATT, CDR2 SNEGSKA (reference sequence). The chain's CDR3 is CSARDWTGGTPDGELFF. The CDR3 bases are TGCAGTGCTAGAGATTGGACAGGGGGGACACCGGACGGGGAGCTGTTTTTT.

This clonotype was picked up a small number of times. The V and J genes are TRBV9 and TRBJ2-5; TRBD1 matches 10 bases. J lost 6 bases, V lost 1 base, and 6 bases had no gene match. Germline CDR1 SGDLS, CDR2 YYNGEE. The CDR3 has 15 amino acids. The CDR3 DNA sequence: TGTGCCAGCAGCGTACGACAGGGGGCCGGTCAGACCCAGTACTTC. This codes for CASSVRQGAGQTQYF.

The genes are TRBV6-1 and TRBJ2-1; D might be TRBD2 (6 bases). The germline V gene encodes CDR1 MNHNS and CDR2 SASEGT. The CDR3 contains 14 residues. V was cut by 3 bases and J by 3 bases, with 9 bases left in between. Here the CDR3 reads CASSEGGYYNEQFF. CDR3 in DNA: TGTGCCAGCAGTGAGGGGGGATACTACAATGAGCAGTTCTTC.

There are a few counts of this clonotype. The CDR3 DNA reads as TGCAGTGCTAGGGAATTCAGGGGGGTGCCGTTCTTC. Protein product: CSAREFRGVPFF. This rearrangement joins TRBV20-1 to TRBJ2-1; maybe TRBD1 (7 bases). CDR3 length: 12 residues. V was cut by 3 bases and J by 15 bases, with 18 bases left in between. In germline, CDR1 is DFQATT, CDR2 SNEGSKA (reference sequence).